This T cell receptor (beta chain) was sequenced for a study of T cell responses to AZD1222 COVID-19 vaccine. Study observations and caveats: Among the donors, most were white British and more were female, and clonal diversity was possibly underestimated.

Method: immunoSEQ multiplex PCR; TCRdb's copy keeps in-frame clones and lacks some. This sample has fewer than 150,000 clones, with over 85% found just once. Pooling covered second doses at about 4 or about 12 weeks. Comment on this clone: Its antigen is currently unknown.

The CDR3 is 14 residues long. After removal of 2 bases from V and 10 bases from J, the junction contained 6 bases not matched to a gene. Germline V gene data show CDR1 as MNHEY and CDR2 as SMNVEV (reference sequence). This rearrangement joins TRBV27 to TRBJ2-1; 9 positions match TRBD1. The receptor comes from an adult who received the AZD1222 COVID-19 vaccine. This specimen consisted of peripheral blood, obtained 28 days after the second AZD1222 dose. Here the CDR3 DNA reads TGTGCCAGCAGTTTAGGGACAGGGATAGTAGAGCAGTTCTTC. As protein: CASSLGTGIVEQFF.